This TCR beta chain was obtained from a study of control samples from healthy donors and cancer patients. The protocol was immunoSEQ multiplex PCR, while the TCRdb copy is restricted to in-frame clones and leaves out a portion. This sample has some 130,000 clones, with less than 95% found just once. Trimming cost V 2 bases and J 5 bases, with 6 bases left between them. Germline V gives CDR1 SNHLY, CDR2 FYNNEI. CDR3 length: 13 amino acids. The sequence derives from a man aged 18 to 29 in good health. The chain employs TRBV2 and TRBJ1-4, with D uncertain. The sequenced material came from blood. CDR3 DNA: TGTGCCAGCAGTGAAAGAGAGAATGAAAAACTGTTTTTT. Its translation: CASSERENEKLFF.